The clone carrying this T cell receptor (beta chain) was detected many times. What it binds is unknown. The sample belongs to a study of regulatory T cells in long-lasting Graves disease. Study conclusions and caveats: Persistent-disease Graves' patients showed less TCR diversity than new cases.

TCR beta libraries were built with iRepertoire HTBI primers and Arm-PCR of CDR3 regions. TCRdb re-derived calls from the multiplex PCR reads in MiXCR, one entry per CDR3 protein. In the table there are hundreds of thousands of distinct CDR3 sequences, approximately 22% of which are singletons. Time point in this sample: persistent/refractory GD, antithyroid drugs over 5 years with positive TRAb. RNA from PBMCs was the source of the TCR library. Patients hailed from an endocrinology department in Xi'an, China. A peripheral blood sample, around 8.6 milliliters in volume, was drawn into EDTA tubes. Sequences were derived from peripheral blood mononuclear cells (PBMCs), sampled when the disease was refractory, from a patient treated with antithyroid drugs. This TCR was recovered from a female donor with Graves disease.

DNA for the CDR3: TGTGCCACTCGAACAGCTAACTATGGCTACACCTTC. Translation gives CATRTANYGYTF. V usage is TRBV28 and J usage is TRBJ1-2; D is unresolved. The length of the CDR3 is 12 residues. The germline V gene has CDR1 MDHEN and CDR2 SYDVKM. V was clipped by 10 bases and J by 0 bases, with 9 bases between them.